This T cell receptor (beta chain) was observed in a study of blood T cell repertoires in COVID-19. Using immunoSEQ multiplex PCR, the repertoire was profiled, and TCRdb retains in-frame clones only, with some absent. The sample consists of 250,000 or so clones, about 87% of them appearing once. The CDR3 consists of 11 residues. CDR1 LNHDA and CDR2 SQIVND come from the germline V gene (reference sequence). Trimming removed 7 bases from V and 8 bases from J, with 9 bases in between. Source material: peripheral blood. The TCR was taken from a woman in her sixties or seventies with COVID-19, enrolled during active disease. The rearrangement links TRBV19 to TRBJ2-1; possible D gene TRBD2, 5 bases. CDR3 coding DNA: TGTGCCAGTACCTCGGGGTATGAGCAGTTCTTC. Protein sequence: CASTSGYEQFF. Complete variable domain (other parts from reference TRBV19 and TRBJ2-1): DGGITQSPKYLFRKEGQNVTLSCEQNLNHDAMYWYRQDPGQGLRLIYYSQIVNDFQKGDIAEGYSVSREKKESFPLTVTSAQKNPTAFYLCASTSGYEQFFGPGTRLTVL.